This T cell receptor (beta chain) was profiled in a study of blood T cells in healthy people across ages. Findings of the study overall: The long-lived group displayed more naive CD4+ cells, plus higher diversity, than the aged donors did. Diversity of TCR beta per million T cells declined in a roughly linear way with age. Researchers report that TCR beta diversity correlated strongly with naive T cell percentage.

Concerning this clonotype: No antigen is known for it.

Germline assignment: CDR1 SGHKS and CDR2 YYEKEE (reference sequence). With V trimmed by 3 bases and J by 1 base, 5 bases remained unmatched. The CDR3 has 18 residues. Through a sample-barcoded 5' primer and a J-beta primer mix, a second PCR was run for roughly 7 to 11 cycles. MiXCR was run by TCRdb on the 5' RACE reads, yielding one entry per CDR3 protein. The data show more than 1 million distinct CDR3 sequences, 40% to 55% seen once. The chain links TRBV5-5 to TRBJ2-2; 14 bases are a match to TRBD2. The sequence derives from a woman aged 60 to 75 in good health. The sample comprised blood. CDR3 protein: CASSSRLAGGENTGELFF. Written as DNA, the CDR3 is TGTGCCAGCAGCTCCCGACTAGCGGGAGGGGAGAACACCGGGGAGCTGTTTTTT. The full variable domain, with the rest looked up from reference TRBV5-5 and TRBJ2-2, is DAGVTQSPTHLIKTRGQQVTLRCSPISGHKSVSWYQQVLGQGPQFIFQYYEKEERGRGNFPDRFSARQFPNYSSELNVNALLLGDSALYLCASSSRLAGGENTGELFFGEGSRLTVL.